This T cell receptor (beta chain) was obtained from a study of T cell responses to AZD1222 COVID-19 vaccine. Regarding this clone: Its target is unknown.

Assay used: immunoSEQ multiplex PCR; TCRdb lists only in-frame clones, some missing. Among about 160,000 clones listed, 92% were seen once. This CDR3 region has 13 residues. Looked up from germline, CDR1 is WSHSY and CDR2 is SAAADI. V shed 8 bases and J 1 base; nucleotides not matched to a gene: 2. Findings and limits, study-wide: Two doses of AZD1222 preceded a rise in Spike-specific TCR breadth and depth. Clonal diversity was possibly underestimated, and white British individuals and females predominated among donors.

The receptor was isolated from an adult in good health. V and J are TRBV10-2 and TRBJ2-7; 10 nucleotides align to TRBD2. The sample in question was peripheral blood, obtained on day 0 of MenACWY control vaccination. The CDR3 protein is CASWTSGSYEQYF. CDR3 sequence (DNA): TGCGCCAGCTGGACTAGCGGTTCCTACGAGCAGTACTTC.